This section outlines one TCR beta chain sequence together with its context. The CDR3 contains 18 residues. Germline CDR1 WSHSY, CDR2 SAAADI. Germline trimming cut 3 bases from V and 0 bases from J; bases unmatched to any gene: 2. Profiling relied on immunoSEQ multiplex PCR, and the TCRdb table lists in-frame clones only, not all of them. This table holds roughly 70,000 clones, roughly 90% found once. The data originate from a study of blood T cell repertoires in COVID-19. The chain couples TRBV10-2 to TRBJ2-6; 13 bases agree with TRBD2. The sequencing input was peripheral blood. The receptor was derived from a man in his 70s with active or convalescent COVID-19. The CDR3 here is CASSERLAGGSGANVLTF. CDR3 DNA sequence: TGCGCCAGCAGTGAAAGACTAGCGGGAGGCTCTGGGGCCAACGTCCTGACTTTC.